The present entry profiles one T cell receptor (beta chain) with its context. This entry comes from a study of blood T cell repertoires in COVID-19. Looking at the study overall: Both acute and convalescent COVID-19 samples were obtained from the United States, Italy and Spain. The cDNA or gDNA used as material had been derived from T cells, B-cell-depleted T cells, or PBMCs.

Using immunoSEQ multiplex PCR, the repertoire was profiled, and TCRdb retains in-frame clones only, with some absent. The sample yields some 310,000 clones, 90% seen once. Trimming left V 4 bases short and J 6 bases short, with 13 bases between. The CDR3 runs 14 residues. Looked up from germline, CDR1 is LNHDA and CDR2 is SQIVND (reference sequence). Patients at the Seattle site were enrolled during active infection and followed longitudinally. The specimen was peripheral blood. The J gene is TRBJ1-5, the V gene TRBV19; D not certain. The TCR was taken from a woman under 40 with COVID-19, enrolled during active disease. CDR3 bases: TGTGCCAGTAGTAGGGAGTCCCTGGGTCAGCCCCAGCATTTT. Amino acids: CASSRESLGQPQHF.